The 18 T cell receptor beta chains listed next were all sequenced from one sample in a study of shared clonotypes between healthy human individuals. This table comes from immunoSEQ multiplex PCR, and its TCRdb copy is limited to in-frame clones, with some not included. The sample holds roughly 300,000 clones, over 75% seen once. The sequenced sample was memory CD8+ T cells sorted from blood. Regarding subset: CD45RO+ cells pooled with CCR7-negative TemRA cells. The receptors were sampled from a man between 18 and 29 years old in good health.

For the CDR3, the DNA is TGTGCCAGCAGCTTTGGGGGACTAATCCACGAGCAGTACTTC. This gives the protein CASSFGGLIHEQYF. The chain recombines TRBV5-6 with TRBJ2-7; 7 nucleotides match TRBD2. Germline V gene lookup returns CDR1 SGHDT and CDR2 YYEEEE. The CDR3 is 14 residues long. V dropped 2 bases and J dropped 5; count of bases not matched to a gene: 7.

The V call is TRBV7-2, the J call TRBJ2-3; 13 bases map to TRBD2. CDR3 length: 17 amino acids. Germline lookup yields CDR1 SGHTA and CDR2 FQGNSA. The V gene end was trimmed by 2 bases and the J gene end by 6 bases; junction bases not matched to a gene: 8. DNA of the CDR3: TGTGCCAGCAGCTTAACGGGACTAGCGGGATTTGGGGATACGCAGTATTTT. Its translation: CASSLTGLAGFGDTQYF.

CDR3 loop: CASSPTSGTPNTEAFF. DNA of the CDR3: TGTGCCAGCAGTCCGACTTCCGGGACACCGAACACTGAAGCTTTCTTT. The genes are TRBV28 and TRBJ1-1, with a weak D call TRBD1 (6 bases). This CDR3 contains 16 residues. The V end was cut by 5 bases, the J end by 1 base, with 17 bases between. In germline, CDR1 is MDHEN, CDR2 SYDVKM.

The chain joins TRBV2 to TRBJ1-2; D is unresolved. The CDR3 loop spans 17 amino acids. Between the trimmed V and J ends, which lost 4 bases and 5 bases, there was a span of 23 bases. Germline lookup yields CDR1 SNHLY and CDR2 FYNNEI. CDR3 region: CASSATLSYGQRYGYTF. The CDR3 DNA is TGTGCCAGCAGTGCCACCCTGAGCTACGGGCAGCGTTATGGCTACACCTTC.

V gene TRBV6-5 combines with J gene TRBJ2-5, with TRBD2 identical over 7 bases. J gave up 3 bases and V 6 bases, and 4 bases lay outside the gene matches. CDR1 is MNHEY and CDR2 is SVGAGI in the germline V gene. The CDR3 is made up of 13 amino acids. The CDR3 DNA is TGTGCCAGCAGCGACCTAGCGGAAGAGACCCAGTACTTC. This codes for CASSDLAEETQYF.

The CDR3 loop is CASSPGTGGWNEKLFF. As DNA, the CDR3 is TGTGCCAGCAGTCCGGGGACAGGGGGCTGGAATGAAAAACTGTTTTTT. V and J are TRBV27 and TRBJ1-4, with 12 bases identical to TRBD1. The CDR3 has 16 residues. The germline V gene encodes CDR1 MNHEY and CDR2 SMNVEV (reference sequence). J was trimmed by 5 bases and V by 5 bases; bases with no gene match: 6.

The V and J genes are TRBV5-4 and TRBJ2-3; 9 bases fit TRBD1. V dropped 3 bases and J dropped 6; count of bases not matched to a gene: 5. Germline V lookup: CDR1 SGHNT, CDR2 YYREEE (reference sequence). The CDR3 runs to 14 residues. For the CDR3, the DNA is TGTGCCAGCAGCTCCCCAGACAGGGGGGATACGCAGTATTTT. This sequence encodes CASSSPDRGDTQYF.

This clone was picked up one time. The chain combines TRBV27 with TRBJ2-3; D may be TRBD2 (5 bases). CDR3 length equals 14 residues. The germline V and J ends were trimmed by 11 bases and 2 bases, with 17 bases remaining between them. Germline V gives CDR1 MNHEY, CDR2 SMNVEV (reference sequence). The CDR3 DNA sequence: TGTGCCCGCCCAAGGTGGGAGCCCACAGATACGCAGTATTTT. Protein: CARPRWEPTDTQYF.

With regard to this clone: This may stem from a read error, because a much larger clone lies one nucleotide away. The chain combines TRBV5-4 with TRBJ1-1; the match to TRBD1 covers 9 bases. CDR3 length: 14 amino acids. CDR1 and CDR2 from the germline V gene are SGHNT and YYREEE (reference sequence). Trimming at V came to 3 bases and at J to 1 base, leaving 1 base not matched to a gene. CDR3 residues: CASSWGQGNTEAFF. CDR3 DNA sequence: TGTGCCAGCAGCTGGGGACAGGGGAACACTGAAGCTTTCTTT.

The chain couples TRBV7-6 to TRBJ2-2; D is uncertain. Looked up from germline, CDR1 is SGHVS and CDR2 is FNYEAQ. The CDR3 loop spans 15 amino acids. V was pared by 5 bases and J by 1 base, with 11 bases between. The CDR3 nucleotides are TGTGCCAGCAGCCCGGAAGGGATGAACACCGGGGAGCTGTTTTTT. This sequence encodes CASSPEGMNTGELFF.

CDR3 nucleotides: TGTGCCAGCAGTCCCGACAGGCGCGTCACTGAAGCTTTCTTT. Encoded protein: CASSPDRRVTEAFF. This chain connects TRBV27 to TRBJ1-1; tentatively, D is TRBD1 (6 bases). Per germline, CDR1 MNHEY and CDR2 SMNVEV (reference sequence). This CDR3 comprises 14 residues. Trimming cost V 5 bases and J 4 bases, with 14 bases left between them.

This clone has just one count. This chain uses TRBV11-2 with TRBJ2-7, with no clear D. Trimming removed 1 base at V and 3 bases at J, with 7 bases between. The CDR3 runs 13 residues. Germline values: CDR1 SGHAT, CDR2 FQNNGV. CDR3 sequence reads: CASSLGLVYEQYF. In DNA, the CDR3 is TGTGCCAGCAGCTTAGGACTGGTCTACGAGCAGTACTTC. Together with reference TRBV11-2 and TRBJ2-7, the CDR3 gives the full variable domain: EAGVAQSPRYKIIEKRQSVAFWCNPISGHATLYWYQQILGQGPKLLIQFQNNGVVDDSQLPKDRFSAERLKGVDSTLKIQPAKLEDSAVYLCASSLGLVYEQYFGPGTRLTVT.

The rearrangement links TRBV29-1 to TRBJ2-5, with D hard to call. Germline CDR1 reads SQVTM; CDR2 reads ANQGSEA. Trimming removed 7 bases from V and 1 base from J, with 7 bases in between. The CDR3 contains 11 residues. CDR3 in DNA: TGCAGCGCAACTTCCCAAGAGACCCAGTACTTC. Protein: CSATSQETQYF.

The genes are TRBV19 and TRBJ1-2; the D is unclear. Trimming removed 5 bases at V and 7 bases at J, with 17 bases between. The germline gives CDR1 LNHDA, CDR2 SQIVND (reference sequence). This CDR3 is 14 amino acids long. The CDR3, as DNA: TGTGCCAGTAGTCCGCCCGGACCCCTCAGTGGCTACACCTTC. This sequence encodes CASSPPGPLSGYTF.

The chain couples TRBV28 to TRBJ2-1, with 11 bases identical to TRBD2. The germline gives CDR1 MDHEN, CDR2 SYDVKM. V lost 10 bases to trimming and J lost 2 bases; unmatched junction nucleotides: 16. The length of the CDR3 is 18 residues. The CDR3 spells CATDIPPGLAETYNEQFF. The CDR3 nucleotides read TGTGCCACCGACATTCCGCCGGGACTAGCGGAGACCTACAATGAGCAGTTCTTC.

The chain is built from TRBV27 and TRBJ2-5; the match to TRBD1 covers 11 bases. The germline CDR1 and CDR2 sequences are MNHEY and SMNVEV (reference sequence). There are 16 residues in the CDR3. The ends lost 2 bases at V and 3 bases at J; junction bases unmatched: 5. CDR3 amino acids: CASSLGTGGIEETQYF. Here the CDR3 DNA reads TGTGCCAGCAGTTTAGGGACAGGGGGTATAGAAGAGACCCAGTACTTC.

The J gene is TRBJ2-2, the V gene TRBV5-6; TRBD1 might be the D (6 bases). Trimming stripped 4 bases from V and 5 bases from J, with 15 bases between. The CDR3 has 15 residues. CDR1 and CDR2 from the germline V gene are SGHDT and YYEEEE. The CDR3 is CASSPWTVLTGELFF. Here the CDR3 DNA reads TGTGCCAGCAGCCCTTGGACAGTCTTAACCGGGGAGCTGTTTTTT.

J is TRBJ2-5 and V is TRBV7-9, with D unclear. The V end was cut by 6 bases, the J end by 5 bases, with 19 bases between. Germline CDR1 reads SEHNR; CDR2 reads FQNEAQ (reference sequence). The CDR3 has 15 amino acids. CDR3 in DNA: TGTGCCAGCAGACCCGTTATGGCAGCGCTGGAGACCCAGTACTTC. Amino acid sequence: CASRPVMAALETQYF.